One sample yielded the 31 T cell receptor beta chains listed below, sequenced in a study of shared clonotypes between healthy human individuals. Naive CD8 cells lacked CD45RO, underwent positive selection for CCR7 and left out terminally differentiated effector memory CD45RA+ cells. Assay used: immunoSEQ multiplex PCR; TCRdb lists only in-frame clones, some missing. The data show roughly 2.1 million clones, about 92% seen once. Sequencing input: naive CD8+ T cells from PBMCs. These receptors were taken from a man between 18 and 35 years old in good health. Some clones in this sample may be carry-over from other donors' samples.

This clone came up a few times. This chain uses TRBV10-3 with TRBJ2-2; tentatively, D is TRBD1 or TRBD2 (6 bases each). Germline values: CDR1 ENHRY, CDR2 SYGVKD. The CDR3 consists of 14 residues. Trimming shortened V by 3 bases and J by 8 bases, and 13 bases separated the two germline ends. The CDR3 reads CAISEKGEVGELFF. CDR3 in DNA: TGTGCCATCAGTGAAAAGGGGGAGGTGGGGGAGCTGTTTTTT.

The rearrangement uses TRBV7-8 and TRBJ2-5; a weak D match, TRBD1 (6 bases). The CDR3 extends over 15 amino acids. Germline CDR1 reads SGHVS; CDR2 reads FQNEAQ. The V end was cut by 2 bases, the J end by 4 bases, with 14 bases between. The CDR3 loop is CASSLQGPVLETQYF. The CDR3 DNA is TGTGCCAGCAGCTTACAGGGGCCCGTCTTAGAGACCCAGTACTTC.

As DNA, the CDR3 is TGTGCCAGCTCACCCTCTCCGGGACAGGGTCGGTATGGCTACACCTTC. Its protein product is CASSPSPGQGRYGYTF. The rearrangement uses TRBV18 and TRBJ1-2; TRBD1 agrees at 9 bases. CDR1 KGHSH and CDR2 LQKENI come from the germline V gene. This CDR3 has 16 residues. The V gene end was trimmed by 3 bases and the J gene end by 5 bases; junction bases not matched to a gene: 10.

The genes are TRBV28 and TRBJ2-7; 8 nucleotides align to TRBD1. The CDR3 is 14 amino acids. V was clipped by 6 bases and J by 5 bases; unmatched bases: 9. CDR1 and CDR2 (germline): MDHEN, SYDVKM. Written as DNA, the CDR3 is TGTGCCAGCAGCTCGGACAGGGCGCGGGACGAGCAGTACTTC. Its translation: CASSSDRARDEQYF.

This sequence joins TRBV6-5 and TRBJ1-2; TRBD1 is a possible D gene (6 bases). The V end was cut by 5 bases, the J end by 5 bases, with 15 bases between. CDR1 and CDR2 from the germline V gene are MNHEY and SVGAGI. The CDR3 length is 14 residues. CDR3 nucleotide sequence: TGTGCCAGCAGTCCTCAGGGGTTCGGGTATGGCTACACCTTC. Translating gives CASSPQGFGYGYTF.

This clone is a singleton in its sample. Mismatch with germline at one junction end may stem from a read error. V gene TRBV5-1 combines with J gene TRBJ2-1; D may be TRBD1 or TRBD2 (5 bases each). Germline V CDR1 and CDR2: SGHRS, YFSETQ. CDR3 size: 14 residues. CDR3 region: CASSTGTSFNEQFF. The CDR3 bases are TGCGCCAGCAGCACCGGGACCTCCTTCAATGAGCAGTTCTTC.

The V and J genes are TRBV18 and TRBJ2-1, with 9 bases matching TRBD2. This CDR3 has 14 residues. The germline V gene encodes CDR1 KGHSH and CDR2 LQKENI. J was trimmed by 7 bases and V by 6 bases; bases with no gene match: 7. CDR3: CASSREGLENEQFF. In nucleotides, the CDR3 is TGTGCCAGCTCGCGGGAGGGCCTCGAGAATGAGCAGTTCTTC. Full variable domain (outside the CDR3, taken from reference TRBV18 and TRBJ2-1): NAGVMQNPRHLVRRRGQEARLRCSPMKGHSHVYWYRQLPEEGLKFMVYLQKENIIDESGMPKERFSAEFPKEGPSILRIQQVVRGDSAAYFCASSREGLENEQFFGPGTRLTVL.

The V gene is TRBV29-1, the J gene TRBJ2-7; 9 nucleotides line up with TRBD1. Germline CDR1 and CDR2: SQVTM and ANQGSEA. V shed 8 bases, J shed 3 bases, and the junction held 8 bases outside the gene matches. CDR3 length: 13 amino acids. Here the CDR3 DNA reads TGCAGCTTCGCGACAGGGGGATTCTACGAGCAGTACTTC. This codes for CSFATGGFYEQYF.

This clone was seen only once. The CDR3 loop reads CASSESSGPGDEQYF. In nucleotides, the CDR3 is TGCGCCAGCAGTGAGTCGAGCGGCCCGGGGGACGAGCAGTACTTC. The chain is built from TRBV10-2 and TRBJ2-7; D perhaps matches TRBD2 (6 bases). The germline V and J ends were trimmed by 0 bases and 5 bases, with 14 bases remaining between them. The germline V gene has CDR1 WSHSY and CDR2 SAAADI. The CDR3 consists of 15 residues.

The V call is TRBV28, the J call TRBJ1-6; 10 bases are shared with TRBD1. V lost 3 bases, J lost 10 bases, and 6 bases stayed unmatched. The CDR3 consists of 15 residues. From germline, CDR1 is MDHEN and CDR2 SYDVKM. The CDR3 spells CASSLDRGTVSPLHF. CDR3 sequence (DNA): TGTGCCAGCAGTTTGGACAGGGGGACGGTCTCACCCCTCCACTTT. Based on the CDR3 plus reference TRBV28 and TRBJ1-6, the full variable domain is DVKVTQSSRYLVKRTGEKVFLECVQDMDHENMFWYRQDPGLGLRLIYFSYDVKMKEKGDIPEGYSVSREKKERFSLILESASTNQTSMYLCASSLDRGTVSPLHFGNGTRLTVT.

The chain links TRBV19 to TRBJ1-3; D uncertain. V lost 9 bases and J 6 bases, leaving 15 bases between the germline ends. This CDR3 contains 13 residues. Looked up from germline, CDR1 is LNHDA and CDR2 is SQIVND (reference sequence). Here the CDR3 reads CASEAQMVNTIYF. CDR3 nucleotide sequence: TGTGCCAGCGAAGCTCAGATGGTAAACACCATATATTTT.

This clone occurred once. V usage is TRBV2 and J usage is TRBJ2-3; no clear D. Trimming cost V 6 bases and J 2 bases, with 9 bases left between them. The CDR3 covers 13 residues. From germline, CDR1 is SNHLY and CDR2 FYNNEI. CDR3 amino acids: CASRSLITDTQYF. DNA for the CDR3: TGTGCCAGCAGGTCCTTGATCACAGATACGCAGTATTTT.

V gene TRBV7-9 combines with J gene TRBJ2-7, with 12 bases matching TRBD1. CDR3 length equals 16 residues. From germline, CDR1 is SEHNR and CDR2 FQNEAQ (reference sequence). V shed 1 base and J 5 bases; nucleotides not matched to a gene: 6. CDR3 nucleotide sequence: TGTGCCAGCAGCTTAGGGCCGGGACAGGGGGCCCACGAGCAGTACTTC. Translated, it gives CASSLGPGQGAHEQYF.

J is TRBJ2-2 and V is TRBV2; TRBD1 or TRBD2 may be the D gene (5 bases each). The germline V gene has CDR1 SNHLY and CDR2 FYNNEI. The V end was cut by 2 bases, the J end by 7 bases, with 14 bases between. The CDR3 is made up of 15 amino acids. The CDR3 nucleotides read TGTGCCAGCAGTGAAAGCGGAGAAGGGGACGGGGAGCTGTTTTTT. As protein: CASSESGEGDGELFF.

The rearrangement uses TRBV5-1 and TRBJ2-1; TRBD1 aligns across 7 bases. Germline CDR1 and CDR2: SGHRS and YFSETQ. Trimming cost V 4 bases and J 7 bases; bases outside gene matches: 14. The CDR3 has 16 amino acids. The CDR3 sequence is CASSDWAGGTLNEQFF. The CDR3, as DNA: TGCGCCAGCAGCGATTGGGCAGGGGGAACCTTGAATGAGCAGTTCTTC.

J is TRBJ2-5 and V is TRBV11-3; no definite D call. The CDR3 totals 15 residues. Germline lookup yields CDR1 SGHNT and CDR2 YENEEA. V was pared by 2 bases and J by 4 bases, with 14 bases between. The CDR3 loop is CASSLKFGLGETQYF. CDR3 nucleotide sequence: TGTGCCAGCAGCTTAAAGTTCGGGTTAGGAGAGACCCAGTACTTC.

The chain links TRBV15 to TRBJ2-1; D is uncertain. V was pared by 0 bases and J by 5 bases, with 11 bases between. Germline V gene lookup returns CDR1 LNHNV and CDR2 YYDKDF (reference sequence). The CDR3 loop spans 15 amino acids. The CDR3 DNA reads TGTGCCACCAGCAGAGATAGGAGCCTTGACAATGAGCAGTTCTTC. Residues: CATSRDRSLDNEQFF.

This sequence joins TRBV10-3 and TRBJ2-1; D tentatively fits TRBD1 or TRBD2 (5 bases each). This CDR3 has 16 amino acids. Germline V CDR1 and CDR2: ENHRY, SYGVKD. V was pared by 0 bases and J by 4 bases, with 13 bases between. CDR3 nucleotide sequence: TGTGCCATCAGTGAGTCGAGGAACAGGAGGTACAATGAGCAGTTCTTC. This gives the protein CAISESRNRRYNEQFF.

The chain combines TRBV7-9 with TRBJ2-3; 9 nucleotides line up with TRBD2. Germline V gene lookup returns CDR1 SEHNR and CDR2 FQNEAQ (reference sequence). CDR3 length equals 16 residues. With V trimmed by 5 bases and J by 10 bases, 16 bases remained unmatched. The CDR3, as DNA: TGTGCCAGCAGCACTACCGGTTGGCAGCGGACTAGCGCGCAGTATTTT. Its translation is CASSTTGWQRTSAQYF.

The rearrangement uses TRBV11-2 and TRBJ2-2, with 9 nucleotides matching TRBD1. There are 17 residues in the CDR3. After removal of 4 bases from V and 7 bases from J, the junction contained 13 bases not matched to a gene. Germline V lookup: CDR1 SGHAT, CDR2 FQNNGV. Here the CDR3 DNA reads TGTGCCAGCAGCTCACAGCACCCGGGACAGGGTAACGGGGAGCTGTTTTTT. This codes for CASSSQHPGQGNGELFF.

V gene TRBV6-1 combines with J gene TRBJ1-2, with D possibly TRBD1 on 6 matching bases. The V end was cut by 3 bases, the J end by 2 bases, with 10 bases between. The germline CDR1 and CDR2 sequences are MNHNS and SASEGT. The CDR3 spans 14 residues. The CDR3 DNA reads as TGTGCCAGCAGTGACAGGGGCTACAACTATGGCTACACCTTC. It yields the protein CASSDRGYNYGYTF.

The rearrangement links TRBV28 to TRBJ1-1; TRBD1 might be the D (5 bases). The V end lost 7 bases, the J end lost 10 bases, and 16 bases lay between the germline ends. Germline V gene data show CDR1 as MDHEN and CDR2 as SYDVKM. The CDR3 loop spans 12 amino acids. The DNA of the CDR3 is TGTGCCAGCACCGCTGGCTGGGGGAGAGCTTTCTTT. As protein: CASTAGWGRAFF.

J is TRBJ2-3 and V is TRBV9; 7 bases match TRBD2. This CDR3 is 15 amino acids long. Germline CDR1 and CDR2: SGDLS and YYNGEE. V lost 1 base and J lost 3; bases outside the gene matches: 5. The CDR3 reads CASSVRGRRTDTQYF. The DNA for the CDR3 is TGTGCCAGCAGCGTACGCGGGAGACGGACAGATACGCAGTATTTT.

The V call is TRBV14, the J call TRBJ2-2; D remains ambiguous. Germline V lookup: CDR1 SGHDN, CDR2 FVKESK. The CDR3 has 15 amino acids. The ends were cut back, 0 bases at V and 3 bases at J, with 8 bases in the middle. This CDR3 reads CASSQDRFYTGELFF. The CDR3 DNA follows: TGTGCCAGCAGCCAAGATCGGTTCTACACCGGGGAGCTGTTTTTT.

The chain carries TRBV4-3 and TRBJ2-7, with TRBD1 as a possible D gene (6 bases). This CDR3 contains 13 residues. Deletions cut 4 bases from V and 3 bases from J, with 10 bases between. CDR1 and CDR2 from the germline V gene are LGHNA and YSLEER. The CDR3 sequence: CASSLGQSYEQYF. The CDR3 DNA reads as TGCGCCAGCAGCCTCGGACAGAGCTACGAGCAGTACTTC.

J is TRBJ2-7 and V is TRBV5-6; D possibly corresponds to TRBD2 (5 bases). Germline lookup yields CDR1 SGHDT and CDR2 YYEEEE. The CDR3 is made up of 14 amino acids. Between the trimmed V and J ends, which lost 1 base and 5 bases, there was a span of 13 bases. The CDR3 loop reads CASSLRTAWDEQYF. The CDR3 nucleotides read TGTGCCAGCAGCTTGAGGACTGCCTGGGACGAGCAGTACTTC.

Here the CDR3 reads CASGTGMSYEQYF. The CDR3 DNA is TGTGCCAGCGGGACAGGTATGTCCTACGAGCAGTACTTC. The gene calls are TRBV28 and TRBJ2-7; TRBD1 matches at 8 bases. J gave up 1 base and V 8 bases, and 4 bases lay outside the gene matches. From germline, CDR1 is MDHEN and CDR2 SYDVKM. The CDR3 runs 13 residues. The full variable domain, rest sourced from reference TRBV28 and TRBJ2-7, is DVKVTQSSRYLVKRTGEKVFLECVQDMDHENMFWYRQDPGLGLRLIYFSYDVKMKEKGDIPEGYSVSREKKERFSLILESASTNQTSMYLCASGTGMSYEQYFGPGTRLTVT.

The rearrangement uses TRBV19 and TRBJ1-3, with TRBD1 matching over 9 bases. The CDR3 sequence is 16 residues long. CDR1 and CDR2 (germline): LNHDA, SQIVND (reference sequence). V lost 4 bases and J lost 7; bases outside the gene matches: 11. This chain's CDR3 is CASSTNLGQGRNTIYF. The DNA of the CDR3 is TGTGCCAGTAGTACGAATCTCGGACAGGGGAGGAACACCATATATTTT.

The genes are TRBV19 and TRBJ2-1, with D maybe TRBD2 (5 bases). The ends were cut back, 5 bases at V and 6 bases at J, with 11 bases in the middle. The CDR3 extends over 13 amino acids. Germline loops: CDR1 LNHDA, CDR2 SQIVND (reference sequence). CDR3 nucleotide sequence: TGTGCCAGTAGTGGGAGTGCTGGCAATGAGCAGTTCTTC. Translated, it gives CASSGSAGNEQFF. The whole variable domain, remainder taken from reference TRBV19 and TRBJ2-1, is DGGITQSPKYLFRKEGQNVTLSCEQNLNHDAMYWYRQDPGQGLRLIYYSQIVNDFQKGDIAEGYSVSREKKESFPLTVTSAQKNPTAFYLCASSGSAGNEQFFGPGTRLTVL.

J is TRBJ2-1 and V is TRBV4-1, with 8 bases identical to TRBD2. J lost 8 bases, V lost 1 base, and 16 bases had no gene match. CDR1 is MGHRA and CDR2 is YSYEKL in the germline V gene. The CDR3 totals 18 residues. The DNA of the CDR3 is TGCGCCAGCAGCCAAGGTCTTAAGGGACTAGACCTGATCGATGAGCAGTTCTTC. This encodes CASSQGLKGLDLIDEQFF.

Concerning this clone itself: This sample also contains other DNA sequences that code for the same CDR3. The rearrangement joins TRBV10-3 to TRBJ1-2, with 7 bases fitting TRBD1. The CDR3 is 14 residues long. With V trimmed by 0 bases and J by 5 bases, 3 bases remained unmatched. CDR1 is ENHRY, CDR2 SYGVKD, per germline. The CDR3 reads CAISESQGLYGYTF. As DNA, the CDR3 is TGTGCCATCAGTGAGTCACAGGGGCTTTATGGCTACACCTTC.